This entry lists 18 T cell receptor beta chains sequenced from one sample in a study of OX40 agonist ivuxolimab in advanced cancers. Repertoires were generated with immunoSEQ multiplex PCR, while TCRdb's copy carries only in-frame clones and drops some. The sample records some 83,000 clones, over 90% being singletons. Sample: CD4+ or CD8+ T cells sorted from blood, taken in a trial of the OX40 agonist ivuxolimab. The receptor set was obtained from an adult with an advanced solid tumor such as melanoma, head and neck, liver or kidney cancer.

This clone was observed a single time. The rearrangement links TRBV5-1 to TRBJ1-2; 8 bases line up with TRBD1. The CDR3 has 15 amino acids. V shed 2 bases and J 7 bases; nucleotides not matched to a gene: 10. Germline V gene data show CDR1 as SGHRS and CDR2 as YFSETQ. For the CDR3, the DNA is TGCGCCAGCAGCTTCGCGAGACAGGGGTCGTCTGGCTACACCTTC. Encoded protein: CASSFARQGSSGYTF. Variable domain in full (rest from reference TRBV5-1 and TRBJ1-2): KAGVTQTPRYLIKTRGQQVTLSCSPISGHRSVSWYQQTPGQGLQFLFEYFSETQRNKGNFPGRFSGRQFSNSRSEMNVSTLELGDSALYLCASSFARQGSSGYTFGSGTRLTVV.

The chain uses TRBV30 and TRBJ2-1, with no clear D. The V gene's germline CDR1 is GTSNPN and CDR2 SVGIG (reference sequence). Trimming pared 0 bases from V and 6 bases from J, leaving 6 bases between. This CDR3 has 12 amino acids. DNA for the CDR3: TGTGCCTGGAGTGTCGCTCCCAATGAGCAGTTCTTC. Translation: CAWSVAPNEQFF.

The chain is built from TRBV19 and TRBJ2-7; tentatively, D is TRBD1 (8 bases). V lost 3 bases and J lost 3, with 15 bases in between. The CDR3 spans 15 residues. Germline assignment: CDR1 LNHDA and CDR2 SQIVND (reference sequence). Here the CDR3 DNA reads TGTGCCAGTAGTATCGCACAGGGGGGGTTCTACGAGCAGTACTTC. Protein sequence: CASSIAQGGFYEQYF.

This rearrangement joins TRBV19 to TRBJ2-1, with TRBD2 matching over 9 bases. CDR3 length: 14 amino acids. Germline CDR1 LNHDA, CDR2 SQIVND (reference sequence). Trimming took 5 bases from V and 6 from J; bases not matched to a gene: 5. CDR3 DNA: TGTGCCAGTAGTTTGGGACTAGCTGGCAATGAGCAGTTCTTC. It specifies CASSLGLAGNEQFF. Looking up the rest from reference TRBV19 and TRBJ2-1 gives the full variable domain: DGGITQSPKYLFRKEGQNVTLSCEQNLNHDAMYWYRQDPGQGLRLIYYSQIVNDFQKGDIAEGYSVSREKKESFPLTVTSAQKNPTAFYLCASSLGLAGNEQFFGPGTRLTVL.

This chain connects TRBV9 to TRBJ2-1; 8 bases fit TRBD2. CDR1 is SGDLS and CDR2 is YYNGEE in the germline V gene. The CDR3 covers 15 residues. V shed 0 bases and J 7 bases; nucleotides not matched to a gene: 6. CDR3 residues: CASSVAAGLGNEQFF. In DNA, the CDR3 is TGTGCCAGCAGCGTAGCAGCGGGACTAGGAAATGAGCAGTTCTTC.

The CDR3 reads CASSFPSAKPYEQYF. The CDR3 nucleotides read TGTGCCAGCAGCTTCCCCTCGGCAAAACCCTACGAGCAGTACTTC. The rearrangement joins TRBV5-6 to TRBJ2-5; D gene uncertain. TRBJ2-7 matches the DNA end more closely, so the J call is doubtful. The CDR3 spans 15 residues. Germline CDR1 and CDR2: SGHDT and YYEEEE.

V and J are TRBV7-8 and TRBJ1-5; D is ambiguous. The germline V gene encodes CDR1 SGHVS and CDR2 FQNEAQ. CDR3 size: 15 residues. V shed 3 bases and J shed 4 bases, with 13 bases lying between them. This CDR3 is CASSLDDGVNQPQHF. CDR3 DNA sequence: TGTGCCAGCAGCTTGGACGATGGTGTGAATCAGCCCCAGCATTTT.

The chain links TRBV10-2 to TRBJ2-7, with TRBD1 identical over 8 bases. The V gene end was trimmed by 4 bases and the J gene end by 3 bases; junction bases not matched to a gene: 5. CDR1 and CDR2 from the germline V gene are WSHSY and SAAADI. The CDR3 length is 14 residues. As DNA, the CDR3 is TGCGCCAGCAGTGGGGGGACAGGCCTCTACGAGCAGTACTTC. Protein sequence: CASSGGTGLYEQYF.

This chain connects TRBV19 to TRBJ2-7; 10 positions match TRBD1. Germline V CDR1 and CDR2: LNHDA, SQIVND (reference sequence). The CDR3 spans 15 residues. V shed 1 base and J 3 bases; nucleotides not matched to a gene: 3. Written as DNA, the CDR3 is TGTGCCAGTAGTATAGCGGGACAGGGGCTCTACGAGCAGTACTTC. Translated: CASSIAGQGLYEQYF.

The genes are TRBV4-2 and TRBJ2-7, with D possibly being TRBD1 (6 bases). CDR1 is LGHNA, CDR2 YNFKEQ, per germline. This CDR3 has 17 residues. Trimming stripped 1 base from V and 5 bases from J, with 21 bases between. The CDR3 region has the DNA TGTGCCAGCAGCCAAGCAGGGGCAGCTAGCCTCAGGGACGAGCAGTACTTC. Encoded protein: CASSQAGAASLRDEQYF.

Only one count was recorded for this clone. The rearrangement joins TRBV2 to TRBJ1-2, with D uncertain. Germline V gives CDR1 SNHLY, CDR2 FYNNEI. This CDR3 region has 13 residues. Deletions cut 9 bases from V and 0 bases from J, with 11 bases between. The CDR3 coding sequence is TGTGCCAGGGGTGAGGCGACTAACTATGGCTACACCTTC. This translates into CARGEATNYGYTF. The full variable domain, in which reference TRBV2 and TRBJ1-2 provide the parts outside the CDR3, is EPEVTQTPSHQVTQMGQEVILRCVPISNHLYFYWYRQILGQKVEFLVSFYNNEISEKSEIFDDQFSVERPDGSNFTLKIRSTKLEDSAMYFCARGEATNYGYTFGSGTRLTVV.

The chain carries TRBV5-8 and TRBJ2-1; a possible D gene is TRBD1 (6 bases). V lost 1 base and J 3 bases, leaving 11 bases between the germline ends. Germline V gene data show CDR1 as SGHTS and CDR2 as YDEGEE. The CDR3 covers 15 residues. The CDR3 is CASSLTGYDYNEQFF. Here the CDR3 DNA reads TGTGCCAGCAGCTTGACAGGGTACGACTACAATGAGCAGTTCTTC. The whole variable domain, remainder taken from reference TRBV5-8 and TRBJ2-1, is EAGVTQSPTHLIKTRGQQATLRCSPISGHTSVYWYQQALGLGLQFLLWYDEGEERNRGNFPPRFSGRQFPNYSSELNVNALELEDSALYLCASSLTGYDYNEQFFGPGTRLTVL.

This rearrangement joins TRBV5-4 to TRBJ2-1; TRBD2 matches at 8 bases. Looked up from germline, CDR1 is SGHNT and CDR2 is YYREEE (reference sequence). The CDR3 is 13 amino acids. With 6 bases clipped from V and 5 bases from J, the junction kept 4 bases outside the gene matches. Written as DNA, the CDR3 is TGTGCCAGCACCAGGACTAGCAACAATGAGCAGTTCTTC. Translating it yields CASTRTSNNEQFF.

This chain uses TRBV9 with TRBJ2-7; D is perhaps TRBD2 (5 bases). The CDR3 contains 13 residues. Trimming removed 0 bases at V and 3 bases at J, with 7 bases between. Germline V gives CDR1 SGDLS, CDR2 YYNGEE. The CDR3, as DNA: TGTGCCAGCAGCGTAGACGGGATCTACGAGCAGTACTTC. Translated: CASSVDGIYEQYF.

The chain combines TRBV27 with TRBJ2-7, with 7 bases identical to TRBD2. Looked up from germline, CDR1 is MNHEY and CDR2 is SMNVEV (reference sequence). V shed 0 bases and J 2 bases; nucleotides not matched to a gene: 7. This CDR3 contains 16 residues. The CDR3 nucleotides read TGTGCCAGCAGTTTATCGGGGGAGGGACCGACCTACGAGCAGTACTTC. Protein product: CASSLSGEGPTYEQYF.

J is TRBJ2-1 and V is TRBV25-1; D may match TRBD1 or TRBD2 (5 bases each). This CDR3 has 11 residues. Looked up from germline, CDR1 is MGHDK and CDR2 is SYGVNS. V dropped 3 bases and J dropped 8 bases, with 5 bases sitting between them. For the CDR3, the DNA is TGTGCCAGCAGTGAGGGGGATGAGCAGTTCTTC. Translating gives CASSEGDEQFF.

The rearrangement uses TRBV30 and TRBJ2-7; D is unclear. The CDR3 loop spans 12 amino acids. V lost 5 bases to trimming and J lost 3 bases, with 11 bases between them. The germline V gene has CDR1 GTSNPN and CDR2 SVGIG (reference sequence). In nucleotides, the CDR3 is TGTGCCTGGTCCTCCATGGACTACGAGCAGTACTTC. This encodes CAWSSMDYEQYF. Variable domain in full (rest from reference TRBV30 and TRBJ2-7): SQTIHQWPATLVQPVGSPLSLECTVEGTSNPNLYWYRQAAGRGLQLLFYSVGIGQISSEVPQNLSASRPQDRQFILSSKKLLLSDSGFYLCAWSSMDYEQYFGPGTRLTVT.

By proportion, this clone is medium-sized (0.01 to 0.1%). The chain uses TRBV2 and TRBJ1-1; no firm D call. The CDR3 is 12 amino acids. Germline V lookup: CDR1 SNHLY, CDR2 FYNNEI. The germline V and J ends were trimmed by 5 bases and 5 bases, with 9 bases remaining between them. CDR3 loop: CASSLGKTEAFF. DNA of the CDR3: TGTGCCAGCAGTCTGGGTAAAACTGAAGCTTTCTTT.